This TCR beta chain is drawn from a study of blood T cell repertoires in COVID-19. Study-wide background: Some COVID-19 samples were acute and others convalescent; all came from the United States, Italy and Spain. PBMCs, B-cell-depleted T cells, or T cells provided the cDNA or gDNA that made up the material.

Authors' processing steps: Reference gene primers were amplified, and this amplification served to estimate nucleated cell counts. Here immunoSEQ multiplex PCR was the method, and the copy in TCRdb shows in-frame clones only, minus some. The V and J calls and clone size are taken from that table; D and trimming were inferred from the DNA. The table has roughly 120,000 clones, 65% to 90% seen once. Details on this clone: Other DNA variants within this sample encode the same CDR3.

Germline values: CDR1 LNHDA, CDR2 SQIVND (reference sequence). Trimming took 1 base from V and 7 from J, leaving 8 bases between them. The CDR3 covers 13 residues. The rearrangement joins TRBV19 to TRBJ2-1; no clear D gene. The source material was peripheral blood. The source of this sequence is a woman of 80 years or more with active or convalescent COVID-19. The CDR3 is CASSIGALNEQFF. The CDR3 nucleotides read TGTGCCAGTAGTATAGGCGCCCTTAATGAGCAGTTCTTC. Full variable domain (rest looked up from reference TRBV19 and TRBJ2-1): DGGITQSPKYLFRKEGQNVTLSCEQNLNHDAMYWYRQDPGQGLRLIYYSQIVNDFQKGDIAEGYSVSREKKESFPLTVTSAQKNPTAFYLCASSIGALNEQFFGPGTRLTVL.